This T cell receptor beta chain was captured by sequencing in a study of blood T cell repertoires in COVID-19. At the level of the study: The United States, Italy and Spain were the sources of the acute and convalescent COVID-19 samples.

In the source study's methods: Reference gene primer amplification gave nucleated cell count estimates. The data were produced by immunoSEQ multiplex PCR, yet TCRdb's version contains in-frame clones alone and is incomplete. The V and J calls and the clone size are those of that table, but D and trimming were determined from the DNA. Seen here are 150,000 to 200,000 clones, less than 90% observed once, and the top ten hold 1% to 1.5%. Those who participated ranged in age from roughly 18 to 89 years and resided in about two dozen US areas. Assignments of participants to cohorts depended upon their own reported clinical history. Material for sequencing was PBMCs or T cells enriched from blood (not recorded which). This TCR came from a human donor with acute COVID-19. The donor label of this sample is uncertain.

The CDR3 coding sequence is TGTGCCAGTAGGGGGGCAGCGTACAATGAGCAGTTCTTC. Amino acid sequence: CASRGAAYNEQFF. V gene TRBV19 combines with J gene TRBJ2-1; possibly TRBD1 for D (6 bases). Trimming removed 6 bases from V and 4 bases from J, with 10 bases in between. Per germline, CDR1 LNHDA and CDR2 SQIVND (reference sequence). The CDR3 is 13 residues long. The full variable domain, with the rest looked up from reference TRBV19 and TRBJ2-1, is DGGITQSPKYLFRKEGQNVTLSCEQNLNHDAMYWYRQDPGQGLRLIYYSQIVNDFQKGDIAEGYSVSREKKESFPLTVTSAQKNPTAFYLCASRGAAYNEQFFGPGTRLTVL.